These 12 T cell receptor beta chains share one sample of origin, sequenced in a study of T cell clonality in common variable immunodeficiency. TCRdb keeps only in-frame clones here, not all; method: immunoSEQ multiplex PCR. Altogether about 40,000 clones were found in the sample, and no singletons occur. Sequencing used peripheral blood mononuclear cells. Source of these receptors: a person aged 18 to 75 in good health.

The table lists this clone with many counts. Read coverage stops 3 residues before the CDR3 terminus; the germline J gene supplies the remainder. J is TRBJ2-2 and V is TRBV5-1; D unclear. Trimming left V 0 bases short and J 4 bases short, with 7 bases between. The V gene's germline CDR1 is SGHRS and CDR2 YFSETQ. The CDR3 length is 14 residues. The part of the CDR3 DNA that was read is TGCGCCAGCAGCTTGGGAACCGGCACCGGGGAG. This gives the protein CASSLGTGTGE. The whole CDR3 sequence is CASSLGTGTGELFF.

This clone was counted many times. The read comes to an end 3 residues before the CDR3 does, leaving the germline J gene to fill in the end. The chain is built from TRBV19 and TRBJ2-7; D not certain. The germline CDR1 and CDR2 sequences are LNHDA and SQIVND (reference sequence). V lost 3 bases to trimming and J lost 1 base, with 7 bases between them. CDR3 length: 13 residues. The chain's CDR3 is CASSMADSYEQYF. The sequenced CDR3 bases are TGTGCCAGTAGTATGGCGGATTCCTACGAG.

In its sample, this clone was seen a few times. The read gets to within 3 residues of the CDR3 end, and the germline J gene fills in the rest. The V and J genes are TRBV5-6 and TRBJ2-3; D possibly corresponds to TRBD2 (5 bases). The CDR3 contains 14 residues. Germline values: CDR1 SGHDT, CDR2 YYEEEE. CDR3 bases read: TGTGCCAGCAGCCCCCCGGGGTTTCAAGAGACG. This encodes CASSPPGFQET. The whole CDR3 protein reads CASSPPGFQETQYF.

This clone was counted at least ten times. The CDR3 end falls 3 residues outside the read, so it is completed with the germline J gene. The chain carries TRBV4-2 and TRBJ2-3; TRBD2 agrees at 8 bases. V shed 1 base, J shed 3 bases, and the junction held 3 bases outside the gene matches. The length of the CDR3 is 15 residues. CDR1 is LGHNA and CDR2 is YNFKEQ in the germline V gene. The CDR3 loop reads CASSQAGGPTDTQYF. The sequenced part of the CDR3 DNA is TGTGCCAGCAGCCAAGCGGGGGGGCCAACAGATACG.

At least ten counts were recorded for this clone. The CDR3 is cut off 3 residues early in the read; its end comes from the germline J gene. The chain joins TRBV20-1 to TRBJ1-2, with 7 positions matching TRBD1. There are 15 residues in the CDR3. In germline, CDR1 is DFQATT, CDR2 SNEGSKA (reference sequence). The CDR3: CSASPPLTGWEGYTF. CDR3 DNA, as far as it was read: TGCAGTGCTAGCCCCCCTTTGACAGGGTGGGAGGGC.

This clone was observed a handful of times. The DNA ends 3 residues before the CDR3 does, and the rest of the CDR3 is filled in from the germline J gene. The chain links TRBV18 to TRBJ1-2, with no clear D. The germline gives CDR1 KGHSH, CDR2 LQKENI. CDR3 length: 15 amino acids. The covered CDR3 bases are TGTGCCAGCTCACCGACTAGCGGGAGGGTCGACGAC. Amino acid sequence: CASSPTSGRVDD. The whole CDR3 is CASSPTSGRVDDYTF.

This clone was counted ten times or more. CDR3 DNA, as far as it was read: TGCGCCAGCAGTCAATTGAAGGACAGGGTAACCTACGAG. Translation: CASSQLKDRVTYE. From start to end, the CDR3 is CASSQLKDRVTYEQYF. The V call is TRBV23-1, the J call TRBJ2-7; 8 nucleotides agree with TRBD1. The observed sequence ends 3 residues before the CDR3 terminus, with the missing tail filled in from the germline J gene. TRBV23-1 carries the ORF label, with uncertain function. Unmatched junction bases numbered 7, after V lost 1 base and J lost 2 bases. CDR3 size: 16 residues.

This clone was observed a few times. The read ends 3 residues shy of where the CDR3 ends; the end is completed using the germline J gene. This chain uses TRBV6-2 or TRBV6-3 with TRBJ1-1, with 9 bases lining up with TRBD1. The germline gives CDR1 MNHEY, CDR2 SVGEGT. The V segment lost 5 bases and the J segment 5 bases; nucleotides outside the gene matches: 9. The CDR3 runs to 15 residues. Incomplete CDR3 DNA: TGTGCCAGCAGTCCGTACGGACAGGGGAGGACTGAA. It is translated as CASSPYGQGRTE. The full-length CDR3 reads as CASSPYGQGRTEAFF.

To note about this clone: The read terminates 3 residues ahead of where the CDR3 ends, so the germline J gene completes it. The chain is built from TRBV19 and TRBJ2-3; weak D call: TRBD2 (7 bases). This CDR3 region has 17 residues. Germline CDR1 reads LNHDA; CDR2 reads SQIVND (reference sequence). The part of the CDR3 DNA that was read is TGTGCCAGTAGTCCACCGGGGGGCTCTTACGTTTCTCAGCCG. This gives the protein CASSPPGGSYVSQP. The CDR3 in full is CASSPPGGSYVSQPQYF.

This clone was observed many times. The read is 3 residues too short to cover the CDR3 end, so that end is filled in from the germline J gene. The chain uses TRBV19 and TRBJ1-3; TRBD1 is a possible D gene (5 bases). The germline CDR1 and CDR2 sequences are LNHDA and SQIVND (reference sequence). Trimming pared 0 bases from V and 4 bases from J, leaving 13 bases between. The CDR3 sequence is 16 residues long. The CDR3 sequence is CASSIDQRQQGNTIYF. The covered CDR3 bases are TGTGCCAGTAGTATAGATCAACGACAGCAAGGAAACACC.

This clone was detected many times. The CDR3 end lies 3 residues beyond the end of the read and is filled in from the germline J gene. V usage is TRBV11-2 and J usage is TRBJ1-1, with D possibly matching TRBD1 (5 bases). Germline assignment: CDR1 SGHAT and CDR2 FQNNGV. There are 15 residues in the CDR3. V was cut by 1 base and J by 1 base, with 10 bases left in between. The sequenced CDR3 bases are TGTGCCAGCAGCTTAGTTAGGGGTCGGAACACTGAA. This sequence encodes CASSLVRGRNTE. The full CDR3 reads CASSLVRGRNTEAFF.

Regarding this clone: Given a much more abundant clone one base away, this may be a read error. The DNA ends 3 residues before the CDR3 does, and the rest of the CDR3 is filled in from the germline J gene. The rearrangement joins TRBV20-1 to TRBJ2-5, with D perhaps matching TRBD2 (6 bases). Germline V gene sequence: CDR1 DFQATT, CDR2 SNEGSKA (reference sequence). CDR3 size: 14 residues. The sequenced part of the CDR3 DNA is TGCAGTGCCTTTAGCGGAGGGAGCACAGATACC. Amino acids: CSAFSGGSTDT. In full, the CDR3 is CSAFSGGSTDTQYF.